A selection of T cell receptor beta chains follows, all from one sample in a study of neurological immune-mediated disorders. TCRdb recomputed calls from the 5' RACE reads with MiXCR, one row per CDR3 protein. The table lists some 47,000 distinct CDR3 sequences, over 6% of them singletons, with 0.57% in the top ten. Sample: CD4+ T cells from blood. The receptor source for this set is a woman aged 35 to 49 in good health. CDR3s include the opening cysteine and the closing phenylalanine or tryptophan. D genes are given only for firm matches. For some rows the clone size is stated as once, few or many, or as a class when expanded; others skip it.

clone_size,j_call,v_call,d_call,cdr3_nt,cdr3_aa
few,TRBJ2-7,TRBV6-6,-,TGTGCCAGCAGAACGTACTACGAGCAGTACTTC,CASRTYYEQYF
many,TRBJ1-5,TRBV20-1,TRBD1,TGCAGTGCTTACGGACAGGGGAATCAGCCCCAGCATTTT,CSAYGQGNQPQHF
many,TRBJ2-5,TRBV4-2,TRBD1,TGTGCCAGCAGCCCCCGGACAGGGGTGGGAGAGACCCAGTACTTC,CASSPRTGVGETQYF
few,TRBJ2-1,TRBV5-6,-,TGTGCCAGCAGCTTGAGATGGAACAGGGGAGGGTTTAATTCCTACAATGAGCAGTTCTTC,CASSLRWNRGGFNSYNEQFF
many,TRBJ2-1,TRBV5-1,TRBD2,TGCGCCAGCAGCAAAAAAATAGCGGGAGGGTACAATGAGCAGTTCTTC,CASSKKIAGGYNEQFF
many,TRBJ2-3,TRBV7-2,-,TGTGCCAGCAGTTTTCGACAGGGAGGGGGCCTAGATACGCAGTATTTT,CASSFRQGGGLDTQYF
many,TRBJ1-5,TRBV5-1,-,TGCGCCAGCAGCTTGGTCGGGGACTGGAGGGAGCCCCAGCATTTT,CASSLVGDWREPQHF
many,TRBJ2-6,TRBV4-3,-,TGCGCCAGCAGCCAAGAAGCCCACACTCGCTCTGGGGCCAACGTCCTGACTTTC,CASSQEAHTRSGANVLTF
many,TRBJ2-1,TRBV9,-,TGTGCCAGCAGCGGGGGACTTCCACGGGCGGAGGGGGTCAATGAGCAGTTCTTC,CASSGGLPRAEGVNEQFF
many,TRBJ1-5,TRBV29-1,TRBD1,TGCAGCGCCATGACCGGGACAGGGGGCTCTCGGCAGCCCCAGCATTTT,CSAMTGTGGSRQPQHF
few,TRBJ2-1,TRBV28,-,TGTGCCAGCACCATTTACGGGCAGGGGTTCTTAAATGAGCAGTTCTTC,CASTIYGQGFLNEQFF
many,TRBJ2-2,TRBV10-2,-,TGCGCCAGCAGCATATCAGGCTTGCGGGAGCTGTTTTTT,CASSISGLRELFF
many,TRBJ2-7,TRBV28,TRBD2,TGTGCCAGCAGGGCCAGCGGGAGGGCTGGTCCCTTTCCTTCATACGAGCAGTACTTC,CASRASGRAGPFPSYEQYF
many,TRBJ1-3,TRBV15,-,TGTGCCACCAGCAGAGGGAGGGACTCTGGAAACACCATATATTTT,CATSRGRDSGNTIYF
many,TRBJ2-2,TRBV20-1,TRBD2,TGCAGTGCTAGAGATCCGTTTGGACTAGCGGGAGCATACGGGGAGCTGTTTTTT,CSARDPFGLAGAYGELFF
many,TRBJ1-4,TRBV28,-,TGTGCCAGCAGTTTAGTGGGATATAATGAAAAACTGTTTTTT,CASSLVGYNEKLFF
many,TRBJ2-5,TRBV5-1,-,TGCGCCAGCAGTGTCCACGGGCAAGAGACCCAGTACTTC,CASSVHGQETQYF
-,TRBJ1-1,TRBV5-5,TRBD1,TGTGCCAGCAGCTTGTCAGACAGGGTGGGGACTGAAGCTTTCTTT,CASSLSDRVGTEAFF
many,TRBJ2-1,TRBV3-1,TRBD1,TGTGCCAGCAGCCAAGCGGGACAGGCCAATGAGCAGTTCTTC,CASSQAGQANEQFF
many,TRBJ1-1,TRBV29-1,TRBD1,TGCAGCACCCGACAGGGAAGCACTGAAGCTTTCTTT,CSTRQGSTEAFF
few,TRBJ2-1,TRBV6-5,TRBD1,TGTGCCAGCAGTTTCCCCGTGACGAAAAGCCGGGACAGGGGGTACAATGAGCAGTTCTTC,CASSFPVTKSRDRGYNEQFF
many,TRBJ1-2,TRBV10-3,-,TGTGCCATCAGTGACGGAAAGGCTTATGGCTACACCTTC,CAISDGKAYGYTF
many,TRBJ1-5,TRBV20-1,-,TGCAGTGCTAGTCACGGGGAGAGCAGGTCCCCCCAGCATTTT,CSASHGESRSPQHF
many,TRBJ2-3,TRBV7-7,TRBD2,TGTGCTAGCAGTCGAGAGTTAGCGGGAGGCACAGATACGCAGTATTTT,CASSRELAGGTDTQYF
many,TRBJ2-1,TRBV29-1,-,TGCAGCGTTGTAGGACGGGTTTCGTACAATGAGCAGTTCTTC,CSVVGRVSYNEQFF
many,TRBJ2-7,TRBV10-3,TRBD1,TGTGCCACTACCGGGACAGGGGGCGACGAGCAGTACTTC,CATTGTGGDEQYF
many,TRBJ1-5,TRBV4-2,-,TGTGCCAGCAGCCAAGAACTGCAGGGGAGAAATCAGCCCCAGCATTTT,CASSQELQGRNQPQHF
many,TRBJ2-7,TRBV28,-,TGTGCCAGCGAGGACCTGGGAAACGAGCAGTACTTC,CASEDLGNEQYF
many,TRBJ1-2,TRBV29-1,-,TGCAGCGTTGAAGATCCCCAGGCAGATAACTATGGCTACACCTTC,CSVEDPQADNYGYTF
many,TRBJ2-7,TRBV14,-,TGTGCCAGCAGCCAAGATAAGCGCCCTCGGCACGAGCAGTACTTC,CASSQDKRPRHEQYF
many,TRBJ1-4,TRBV15,-,TGTGCCACCAGCAGAGGGGGAGTTGGGGAAAAACTGTTTTTT,CATSRGGVGEKLFF
many,TRBJ1-1,TRBV6-5,-,TGTGCCAGCAGTATGACAGGGAACACTGAAGCTTTCTTT,CASSMTGNTEAFF
few,TRBJ2-5,TRBV5-1,-,TGCGCCAGCAGCCGGGCGGGGGAGACCCAGTACTTC,CASSRAGETQYF
many,TRBJ2-7,TRBV7-2,TRBD1,TGTGCCAGCAGCTCCTCCTGGGACAGGGCATCCTACGAGCAGTACTTC,CASSSSWDRASYEQYF
many,TRBJ1-1,TRBV4-2,-,TGTGCCAGCAGGGATTTCGGAAGTGAAGCTTTCTTT,CASRDFGSEAFF
many,TRBJ2-3,TRBV29-1,-,TGCAGCGGGGACACCGGCGGCACAGATACGCAGTATTTT,CSGDTGGTDTQYF
many,TRBJ2-1,TRBV14,-,TGTGCCAGCAGCCAAGAGGCCGTGAGCTCCTACAATGAGCAGTTCTTC,CASSQEAVSSYNEQFF
many,TRBJ2-5,TRBV10-3,-,TGTGCCATCAGTGGGTTATATGAGAGGGGGTTATCAGAGACCCAGTACTTC,CAISGLYERGLSETQYF
many,TRBJ1-1,TRBV29-1,-,TGCAGCGTGAGGGCCCTGGCGGAAGCTTTCTTT,CSVRALAEAFF
many,TRBJ2-7,TRBV20-1,-,TGCAGTGCCTCGCCGCAGGGGTCCTACGAGCAGTACTTC,CSASPQGSYEQYF
many,TRBJ1-4,TRBV7-9,TRBD1,TGTGCCAGCAGCGGAGCCGGGACAGGGGATGAAAAACTGTTTTTT,CASSGAGTGDEKLFF
many,TRBJ1-2,TRBV6-5,-,TGTGCCAGCAGTTACTCAGGGACGGTGGGCTACACCTTC,CASSYSGTVGYTF
many,TRBJ2-1,TRBV20-1,TRBD2,TGCAGTGCTTCAGCGGGAGGCAGCTCCTACAATGAGCAGTTCTTC,CSASAGGSSYNEQFF
many,TRBJ2-5,TRBV11-2,TRBD2,TGTGCCAGCAGCTTAGGGGGACTAGCGCCCAGGAGGGAGACCCAGTACTTC,CASSLGGLAPRRETQYF
many,TRBJ2-1,TRBV29-1,TRBD1,TGCAGCGCTTCCCGACAGGGTAGGAACAATGAGCAGTTCTTC,CSASRQGRNNEQFF
few,TRBJ2-2,TRBV7-6,TRBD2,TGTGCCAGCAGCCGGACTAGCGGGAACACCGGGGAGCTGTTTTTT,CASSRTSGNTGELFF
many,TRBJ2-2,TRBV3-1,-,TGTGCCAGCGGTAGAACAGGGCAGACCGGGGAGCTGTTTTTT,CASGRTGQTGELFF
many,TRBJ1-5,TRBV6-6,-,TGTGCCAGCAACCTAGGCCCCGAGGGGTATAGCAATCAGCCCCAGCATTTT,CASNLGPEGYSNQPQHF
many,TRBJ2-1,TRBV29-1,TRBD2,TGCAGCGCCGTGGCTAGCGGGAGCCCGGAGCAGTTCTTC,CSAVASGSPEQFF
many,TRBJ1-6,TRBV20-1,TRBD1,TGCAGTGCTAACAGGGGGCTGGGGTCACCCCTCCACTTT,CSANRGLGSPLHF
many,TRBJ2-5,TRBV27,-,TGTGCCAGCAGTTTATACGGCCAAGAGACCCAGTACTTC,CASSLYGQETQYF
many,TRBJ2-2,TRBV27,TRBD2,TGTGCCAGCAGTTGGGACGGGAGGGTCACCGGGGAGCTGTTTTTT,CASSWDGRVTGELFF
many,TRBJ2-7,TRBV11-2,TRBD2,TGTGCCAGCAGCTCCTCTAGCGGGGGACGGGGGGTCGAGCAGTACTTC,CASSSSSGGRGVEQYF
many,TRBJ1-1,TRBV5-1,TRBD1,TGCGCCAGCAGCTTGGGGGGACAGCGGCTGATGAACACTGAAGCTTTCTTT,CASSLGGQRLMNTEAFF
many,TRBJ2-3,TRBV2,TRBD1,TGTGCCAGCAGCCGACAGGGTAGCACAGATACGCAGTATTTT,CASSRQGSTDTQYF